These 32 T cell receptor beta chains were all obtained from the same sample, sequenced in a study of shared clonotypes between healthy human individuals. CD45RO-negative, CCR7-selected cells formed the naive CD8 fraction, which excluded terminally differentiated effector memory CD45RA+ cells. The assay was immunoSEQ multiplex PCR, and TCRdb's table has in-frame clones only and misses some. The sample has some 630,000 clones, about 95% seen once. The sample consisted of naive CD8+ T cells sorted from blood. The receptors come from a woman aged 25 to 39 in good health.

In nucleotides, the CDR3 is TGCACCAGCAGCCACAGACTAGCGGGAGGCACAGATACGCAGTATTTT. It translates to CTSSHRLAGGTDTQYF. This chain joins TRBV1 and TRBJ2-3; the D call TRBD2 from the table was never checked on the DNA. TRBV1 is marked as a pseudogene. The CDR3 is 16 residues long.

This clone was recorded only once. The rearrangement uses TRBV2 and TRBJ2-7, with 7 nucleotides matching TRBD2. Germline values: CDR1 SNHLY, CDR2 FYNNEI. J gave up 6 bases and V 0 bases, and 8 bases lay outside the gene matches. This CDR3 is built from 15 residues. In DNA form, the CDR3 reads TGTGCCAGCAGTGAAGCGGGAGGGCCAACGGGCGAGCAGTACTTC. Translated, it gives CASSEAGGPTGEQYF.

The J gene is TRBJ2-5, the V gene TRBV28; D is unclear. V lost 4 bases and J lost 2, with 5 bases in between. Germline CDR1 MDHEN, CDR2 SYDVKM. The CDR3 totals 12 residues. CDR3 bases: TGTGCCAGCAGTTCCGATCAAGAGACCCAGTACTTC. Translating gives CASSSDQETQYF.

This chain connects TRBV28 to TRBJ2-5; the match to TRBD1 covers 7 bases. The J call is uncertain, as TRBJ2-7 better fits the DNA end. The CDR3 length is 14 residues. The V gene's germline CDR1 is MDHEN and CDR2 SYDVKM. CDR3 sequence: CASSALTRGNEQYF. The CDR3 nucleotides read TGTGCCAGCAGTGCCTTAACCAGGGGGAACGAGCAGTACTTC.

The genes are TRBV5-1 and TRBJ1-1; D unclear. The CDR3 contains 13 residues. V was clipped by 1 base and J by 4 bases, with 8 bases between them. From germline, CDR1 is SGHRS and CDR2 YFSETQ. CDR3 region: CASSLRTATEAFF. The CDR3, as DNA: TGCGCCAGCAGCTTGAGAACAGCCACTGAAGCTTTCTTT.

This clone appeared once. The chain uses TRBV7-9 and TRBJ1-2; 10 bases match TRBD1. The germline CDR1 and CDR2 sequences are SEHNR and FQNEAQ (reference sequence). With V trimmed by 4 bases and J by 0 bases, 11 bases remained unmatched. This CDR3 is 18 amino acids long. Written as DNA, the CDR3 is TGTGCCAGCAGCTCCACCCGGGACAGGGGAGTTACTAACTATGGCTACACCTTC. Protein product: CASSSTRDRGVTNYGYTF.

This chain connects TRBV11-3 to TRBJ1-1, with D perhaps matching TRBD1 (6 bases). The CDR3 runs 13 residues. Germline V lookup: CDR1 SGHNT, CDR2 YENEEA. The V end was cut by 4 bases, the J end by 4 bases, with 10 bases between. The CDR3: CASSSGGSTEAFF. CDR3 in DNA: TGTGCCAGCAGCTCCGGGGGCAGCACTGAAGCTTTCTTT.

The chain recombines TRBV5-1 with TRBJ2-3; D is undetermined. The CDR3 runs to 11 residues. The germline V gene encodes CDR1 SGHRS and CDR2 YFSETQ. Trimming took off 6 bases at V and 3 bases at J, with 5 bases between the two ends. In DNA, the CDR3 is TGCGCCAGCAAGGAAACAGATACGCAGTATTTT. It is translated as CASKETDTQYF.

The chain combines TRBV7-4 with TRBJ2-7; 11 positions agree with TRBD2. The CDR3 runs to 16 residues. The junction had 7 bases not matched to a gene; V was cut back by 4 bases and J by 2 bases. From germline, CDR1 is SGHVT and CDR2 SQSDAQ. The DNA of the CDR3 is TGTGCCAGCAGCTGCCCCGGGACTAGCGGTACCTACGAGCAGTACTTC. It translates to CASSCPGTSGTYEQYF.

This rearrangement joins TRBV28 to TRBJ2-5; D is undetermined. Matching the DNA end better, TRBJ2-7 makes the J call doubtful. The germline gives CDR1 MDHEN, CDR2 SYDVKM. This CDR3 spans 14 amino acids. The CDR3 sequence is CASSWSRWSYEQYF. CDR3 nucleotide sequence: TGTGCCAGCAGTTGGAGTCGATGGTCCTACGAGCAGTACTTC.

The chain carries TRBV6-7 and TRBJ2-5, with TRBD2 matching over 13 bases. TRBV6-7 is reported as an ORF; its role is uncertain. CDR3 length: 15 amino acids. V shed 5 bases and J 6 bases; nucleotides not matched to a gene: 6. Here the CDR3 reads CASSQRTSGSKTQYF. CDR3 DNA sequence: TGTGCCAGCAGTCAGAGGACTAGCGGGAGTAAGACCCAGTACTTC.

This chain uses TRBV27 with TRBJ2-1; D might be TRBD1 or TRBD2, each matching 5 bases. This CDR3 has 15 amino acids. Germline V gene lookup returns CDR1 MNHEY and CDR2 SMNVEV (reference sequence). V was clipped by 5 bases and J by 0 bases, with 11 bases between them. CDR3: CASSPGTPSYNEQFF. The CDR3 region has the DNA TGTGCCAGCAGTCCCGGGACGCCCTCCTACAATGAGCAGTTCTTC.

This clone was seen once. The J gene is TRBJ2-3, the V gene TRBV5-4; D may be TRBD1 or TRBD2 (6 bases each). Germline loops: CDR1 SGHNT, CDR2 YYREEE (reference sequence). The CDR3 extends over 15 amino acids. Trimming took off 0 bases at V and 3 bases at J, with 11 bases between the two ends. CDR3 nucleotides: TGTGCCAGCAGCTTGGAGGGGGGAGGAACAGATACGCAGTATTTT. It encodes CASSLEGGGTDTQYF. Supplemented by reference TRBV5-4 and TRBJ2-3, the full variable domain reads ETGVTQSPTHLIKTRGQQVTLRCSSQSGHNTVSWYQQALGQGPQFIFQYYREEENGRGNFPPRFSGLQFPNYSSELNVNALELDDSALYLCASSLEGGGTDTQYFGPGTRLTVL.

As to this clone: This same CDR3 is encoded by further DNA sequences in the sample. The chain joins TRBV19 to TRBJ1-1; D is uncertain. V dropped 1 base and J dropped 1 base, with 4 bases sitting between them. CDR1 and CDR2 from the germline V gene are LNHDA and SQIVND (reference sequence). The CDR3 is 13 residues long. CDR3 sequence (DNA): TGTGCCAGTAGTATAGGTCGGAACACTGAAGCTTTCTTT. As protein: CASSIGRNTEAFF.

The chain carries TRBV7-9 and TRBJ2-1, with TRBD2 matching over 7 bases. V lost 1 base and J lost 3; bases outside the gene matches: 3. CDR3 size: 15 residues. Germline V gene data show CDR1 as SEHNR and CDR2 as FQNEAQ (reference sequence). CDR3 sequence reads: CASSLEGDYYNEQFF. CDR3 in DNA: TGTGCCAGCAGCTTAGAAGGGGACTACTACAATGAGCAGTTCTTC.

The V and J genes are TRBV7-9 and TRBJ2-7, with TRBD1 as a possible D gene (6 bases). The CDR3 is made up of 12 amino acids. V was pared by 2 bases and J by 5 bases, with 7 bases between. Germline V gene data show CDR1 as SEHNR and CDR2 as FQNEAQ (reference sequence). The CDR3 is CASSLYRDEQYF. The CDR3 nucleotides read TGTGCCAGCAGCTTATACAGGGACGAGCAGTACTTC.

This chain joins TRBV27 and TRBJ1-5; D remains unclear. The CDR3 has 12 amino acids. Germline lookup yields CDR1 MNHEY and CDR2 SMNVEV (reference sequence). V lost 4 bases, J lost 6 bases, and 7 bases lay in between. The CDR3 DNA follows: TGTGCCAGCAGTTACCCCGGTCAGCCCCAGCATTTT. Residues: CASSYPGQPQHF.

This chain links TRBV5-6 with TRBJ2-3; D unclear. V was clipped by 0 bases and J by 2 bases, with 10 bases between them. Germline CDR1 SGHDT, CDR2 YYEEEE. This CDR3 contains 15 residues. The CDR3 here is CASSLVPALTDTQYF. The CDR3 DNA reads TGTGCCAGCAGCTTGGTCCCGGCACTCACAGATACGCAGTATTTT.

The gene calls are TRBV7-9 and TRBJ2-3; the D is unclear. With 5 bases removed from V and 5 bases from J, the gap between germline ends came to 11 bases. The CDR3 extends over 13 amino acids. Germline CDR1 and CDR2: SEHNR and FQNEAQ (reference sequence). CDR3 DNA sequence: TGTGCCAGCAGCCCCACCACGGGAGATACGCAGTATTTT. Protein product: CASSPTTGDTQYF.

V usage is TRBV29-1 and J usage is TRBJ2-2; D is ambiguous. This CDR3 has 12 amino acids. The germline gives CDR1 SQVTM, CDR2 ANQGSEA. The V and J ends lost 6 bases and 4 bases respectively, with 9 bases between them. The CDR3 region has the DNA TGCAGCGTGCCATACCCCACCGGGGAGCTGTTTTTT. Translated: CSVPYPTGELFF.

The chain combines TRBV7-9 with TRBJ2-1, with 13 bases that match TRBD2. V lost 5 bases to trimming and J lost 6 bases; unmatched junction nucleotides: 7. Germline loops: CDR1 SEHNR, CDR2 FQNEAQ (reference sequence). The CDR3 is made up of 16 amino acids. The DNA for the CDR3 is TGTGCCAGCAGCGGCGGACTAGCGGGAGAGACCAATGAGCAGTTCTTC. Amino acid sequence: CASSGGLAGETNEQFF.

The V call is TRBV13, the J call TRBJ2-2, with TRBD2 matching 14 bases. With 7 bases clipped from V and 3 bases from J, the junction kept 7 bases outside the gene matches. The CDR3 loop spans 17 amino acids. Germline V CDR1 and CDR2: PRHDT, FYEKMQ (reference sequence). This CDR3 reads CASNDWGLAGDTGELFF. In DNA, the CDR3 is TGTGCCAGCAACGACTGGGGACTAGCGGGGGACACCGGGGAGCTGTTTTTT. The complete variable domain, with remaining parts taken from reference TRBV13 and TRBJ2-2, reads AAGVIQSPRHLIKEKRETATLKCYPIPRHDTVYWYQQGPGQDPQFLISFYEKMQSDKGSIPDRFSAQQFSDYHSELNMSSLELGDSALYFCASNDWGLAGDTGELFFGEGSRLTVL.

The CDR3 loop reads CASSVSWGRGETQYF. CDR3 sequence (DNA): TGTGCCAGCAGCGTATCCTGGGGCAGGGGTGAGACCCAGTACTTC. The chain couples TRBV9 to TRBJ2-5; the D gene is possibly TRBD1 (6 bases). With 1 base removed from V and 5 bases from J, the gap between germline ends came to 15 bases. This CDR3 comprises 15 residues. Germline values: CDR1 SGDLS, CDR2 YYNGEE.

The rearrangement links TRBV11-2 to TRBJ1-5; D call uncertain. The germline V and J ends were trimmed by 3 bases and 3 bases, with 12 bases remaining between them. Germline V CDR1 and CDR2: SGHAT, FQNNGV. The CDR3 is made up of 15 amino acids. The CDR3 coding sequence is TGTGCCAGCAGCTTTAATACGGATTACAATCAGCCCCAGCATTTT. Translating it yields CASSFNTDYNQPQHF.

CDR3 sequence: CASSLSGKTGNTIYF. The DNA for the CDR3 is TGTGCCAGCAGCTTATCAGGGAAAACTGGAAACACCATATATTTT. The rearrangement uses TRBV11-2 and TRBJ1-3; perhaps TRBD1 as D (5 bases). The germline V gene has CDR1 SGHAT and CDR2 FQNNGV. This CDR3 spans 15 amino acids. V was cut by 2 bases and J by 2 bases, with 10 bases left in between.

J is TRBJ1-1 and V is TRBV5-6, with D perhaps matching TRBD1 (6 bases). Trimming stripped 5 bases from V and 4 bases from J, with 24 bases between. Germline lookup yields CDR1 SGHDT and CDR2 YYEEEE. The CDR3 has 17 amino acids. The CDR3 DNA is TGTGCCAGCAGTCATCCCCCCGCGTCTCAGGGGACCACTGAAGCTTTCTTT. Translated, it gives CASSHPPASQGTTEAFF.

The V and J genes are TRBV15 and TRBJ1-1; 8 bases map to TRBD1. The CDR3 extends over 13 amino acids. J was trimmed by 6 bases and V by 7 bases; bases with no gene match: 7. Germline CDR1 LNHNV, CDR2 YYDKDF (reference sequence). For the CDR3, the DNA is TGTGCCACCATGGCAGGGGGCAATTCTGAAGCTTTCTTT. It encodes CATMAGGNSEAFF. The whole variable domain, filled in from reference TRBV15 and TRBJ1-1, reads DAMVIQNPRYQVTQFGKPVTLSCSQTLNHNVMYWYQQKSSQAPKLLFHYYDKDFNNEADTPDNFQSRRPNTSFCFLDIRSPGLGDTAMYLCATMAGGNSEAFFGQGTRLTVV.

This chain uses TRBV9 with TRBJ2-1, with a possible D match to TRBD2 (5 bases). From germline, CDR1 is SGDLS and CDR2 YYNGEE. The germline V and J ends were trimmed by 0 bases and 6 bases, with 10 bases remaining between them. CDR3 size: 14 residues. In nucleotides, the CDR3 is TGTGCCAGCAGCGTAGAGGGAGTGGGCAATGAGCAGTTCTTC. Its protein product is CASSVEGVGNEQFF.

This rearrangement joins TRBV7-9 to TRBJ2-5; 8 bases line up with TRBD2. Trimming removed 4 bases from V and 4 bases from J; junction bases left unmatched: 8. The CDR3 length is 15 residues. CDR1 and CDR2 (germline): SEHNR, FQNEAQ (reference sequence). In DNA form, the CDR3 reads TGTGCCAGCAGCTCCTCGGGAGGGCGGGCAGAGACCCAGTACTTC. As protein: CASSSSGGRAETQYF.

This rearrangement joins TRBV19 to TRBJ1-5; tentative D call: TRBD1 (6 bases). Deletions cut 6 bases from V and 0 bases from J, with 12 bases between. From germline, CDR1 is LNHDA and CDR2 SQIVND (reference sequence). The CDR3 totals 15 residues. This CDR3 is CASRAGHLSNQPQHF. The CDR3 DNA reads as TGTGCCAGTAGGGCGGGACACCTTAGCAATCAGCCCCAGCATTTT.

The CDR3: CAISESGPFQYF. CDR3 DNA sequence: TGTGCCATCAGTGAGTCGGGACCTTTTCAGTACTTC. This chain links TRBV10-3 with TRBJ2-4, with D perhaps TRBD1 or TRBD2 (5 bases each). CDR1 is ENHRY and CDR2 is SYGVKD in the germline V gene. Trimming removed 0 bases at V and 11 bases at J, with 8 bases between. The CDR3 is 12 residues long.

V gene TRBV6-5 combines with J gene TRBJ2-2; 8 bases map to TRBD2. The CDR3 contains 16 residues. Germline V gene data show CDR1 as MNHEY and CDR2 as SVGAGI. V lost 4 bases and J lost 7; bases outside the gene matches: 11. The DNA of the CDR3 is TGTGCCAGCAGTTTACTAGCGGAGCAGAGGAACGGGGAGCTGTTTTTT. Amino acids: CASSLLAEQRNGELFF.